A selection of T cell receptor beta chains follows, all from one sample in a study of early T cells in non-severe SARS-CoV-2 infection. TCRdb fed the 5' RACE reads into MiXCR, producing one record per CDR3 protein. This sample has around 99,000 distinct CDR3 sequences; around 10% occur once, and the top ten carry 6.5% to 8%. Source material: whole blood. All receptors derive from an adult who was a healthcare worker with PCR-confirmed SARS-CoV-2 infection or an uninfected control (not recorded which). CDR3s include the opening cysteine and the closing phenylalanine or tryptophan. The D gene is left open where the match is weak. Clone size appears in some rows only: once, few, many, or a class for an expanded clone.

clone_size	d_call	j_call	v_call	cdr3_aa	cdr3_nt
many	.	TRBJ2-3	TRBV7-9	CASSFLRGFTDTQYF	TGTGCCAGCAGCTTTCTGAGGGGATTCACAGATACGCAGTATTTT
many	TRBD2	TRBJ2-7	TRBV3-1	CASSPPGGPSGLREQYF	TGTGCCAGCAGCCCTCCCGGCGGGCCTAGCGGGCTACGGGAGCAGTACTTC
.	TRBD2	TRBJ2-7	TRBV20-1	CSAEAGGEQYF	TGCAGTGCGGAAGCGGGAGGCGAGCAGTACTTC
.	.	TRBJ2-1	TRBV27	CASGGGTGSYNEQFF	TGTGCCAGCGGGGGTGGGACCGGCTCCTACAATGAGCAGTTCTTC
many	.	TRBJ2-7	TRBV5-1	CASSSPDSNSYEQYF	TGCGCCAGCAGCTCCCCGGACAGCAACTCCTACGAGCAGTACTTC
many	TRBD2	TRBJ2-7	TRBV20-1	CSAPPRSSGKTYEQYF	TGCAGTGCTCCCCCTCGTTCTAGCGGCAAAACCTACGAGCAGTACTTC
few	TRBD2	TRBJ2-2	TRBV28	CASSFSGRPPLLFF	TGTGCCAGCAGTTTTAGCGGGAGGCCCCCATTACTGTTTTTT
.	.	TRBJ2-1	TRBV3-1	CASPQPAQPYNEQFF	TGTGCCAGCCCCCAACCCGCACAACCCTACAATGAGCAGTTCTTC
.	TRBD1	TRBJ2-3	TRBV5-1	CASSWLRTGGFTRTDTQYF	TGCGCCAGCAGCTGGTTGAGGACAGGGGGATTTACTCGGACAGATACGCAGTATTTT
many	.	TRBJ1-5	TRBV20-1	CSAREYLTGGGQPQHF	TGCAGTGCTAGAGAGTACCTGACAGGCGGGGGTCAGCCCCAGCATTTT
few	TRBD1	TRBJ1-1	TRBV19	CASSRAWTGGTNTEAFF	TGTGCCAGTAGTAGAGCCTGGACAGGGGGGACGAACACTGAAGCTTTCTTT
.	.	TRBJ2-2	TRBV10-1	CASSEIRMNTGELFF	TGCGCCAGCAGTGAGATTAGGATGAACACCGGGGAGCTGTTTTTT
.	.	TRBJ2-1	TRBV24-1	CATSDPAMALYGEQFF	TGTGCCACCAGTGATCCCGCTATGGCCCTCTATGGTGAGCAGTTCTTC
many	.	TRBJ2-3	TRBV5-6	CASSLVGNTQYF	TGTGCCAGCAGCTTGGTTGGAAATACGCAGTATTTT
many	.	TRBJ2-7	TRBV6-1	CASSEGGEIYEQYF	TGTGCCAGCAGTGAAGGAGGGGAAATCTACGAGCAGTACTTC
few	.	TRBJ1-1	TRBV7-2	CASSLDHLQAFF	TGTGCCAGCAGCTTAGACCACCTACAAGCTTTCTTT
many	TRBD2	TRBJ2-7	TRBV18	CASSPRERDSYEQYF	TGTGCCAGCTCACCGAGGGAGCGGGACTCCTACGAGCAGTACTTC
few	.	TRBJ2-3	TRBV6-2/TRBV6-3	CASSRRGGTGLDTQYF	TGTGCCAGCAGTCGGCGTGGGGGCACGGGATTAGATACGCAGTATTTT
.	TRBD1	TRBJ2-7	TRBV29-1	CSVLRGYEQYF	TGCAGCGTGCTCAGGGGGTACGAGCAGTACTTC
.	.	TRBJ1-3	TRBV12-3/TRBV12-4	CASSFGGMGNTIYF	TGTGCCAGCAGTTTCGGGGGTATGGGAAACACCATATATTTT
few	TRBD1	TRBJ1-1	TRBV6-2/TRBV6-3	CASSYSRTGGRLYTEAFF	TGTGCCAGCAGTTACTCGCGTACAGGGGGCAGATTGTACACTGAAGCTTTCTTT
many	TRBD2	TRBJ2-1	TRBV3-1	CASSTGTSGHNEQFF	TGTGCCAGCAGCACCGGGACTAGCGGCCACAATGAGCAGTTCTTC
.	.	TRBJ1-2	TRBV2	CASSARPLGTPRYTGYTF	TGTGCCAGCAGTGCTCGGCCGTTGGGGACACCCCGCTATACGGGCTACACCTTC
many	TRBD2	TRBJ2-3	TRBV5-4	CASSRWTSGNYVRDTQYF	TGTGCCAGCAGCCGCTGGACTAGCGGGAACTACGTTAGAGATACGCAGTATTTT
.	.	TRBJ2-3	TRBV5-4	CASSHGGLSTDTQYF	TGTGCCAGCAGCCACGGGGGCCTCAGCACAGATACGCAGTATTTT
once	TRBD2	TRBJ2-3	TRBV20-1	CCALLSGGTQYF	TGCTGTGCCCTTCTATCGGGAGGTACGCAGTATTTT
few	.	TRBJ2-5	TRBV7-6	CASSFNSGSGETQYF	TGTGCCAGCAGCTTCAATTCGGGCTCTGGGGAGACCCAGTACTTC
.	.	TRBJ2-7	TRBV7-8	CASSEGLPSSYEQYF	TGTGCCAGCAGCGAGGGACTCCCGAGCTCCTACGAGCAGTACTTC
many	.	TRBJ1-1	TRBV6-6	CASSFWGGTDTEAFF	TGTGCCAGCAGTTTCTGGGGGGGCACGGACACTGAAGCTTTCTTT
few	.	TRBJ1-1	TRBV28	CASSMDRNTEAFF	TGTGCCAGCAGCATGGACCGGAACACTGAAGCTTTCTTT
few	.	TRBJ2-7	TRBV28	CASTPNTRVTYEQYF	TGTGCCAGCACCCCAAATACCCGGGTCACCTACGAGCAGTACTTC
.	.	TRBJ2-1	TRBV6-2/TRBV6-3	CASSYLLAMVELYEQFF	TGTGCCAGCAGTTACTTGCTAGCTATGGTTGAACTCTATGAGCAGTTCTTC
many	.	TRBJ1-2	TRBV7-9	CASSLDGGESYTF	TGTGCCAGCAGCTTAGATGGGGGAGAGAGCTACACCTTC
.	.	TRBJ1-2	TRBV10-1	CASRPGQTIQPYGYTF	TGCGCCAGCAGACCGGGACAAACTATTCAACCCTATGGCTACACCTTC
many	.	TRBJ2-1	TRBV2	CASGGGEQFF	TGTGCCAGCGGAGGGGGTGAGCAGTTCTTC
many	.	TRBJ2-5	TRBV7-9	CASSFSPEVETQYF	TGTGCCAGCAGCTTCAGCCCCGAGGTTGAGACCCAGTACTTC
.	TRBD2	TRBJ2-1	TRBV28	CASSLPGLDIGNEQFF	TGTGCCAGCAGTTTACCAGGACTAGATATAGGGAATGAGCAGTTCTTC
.	TRBD1	TRBJ2-4	TRBV5-1	CVSSLFRGQRLAKNIQYF	TGCGTCAGCAGCTTGTTCAGGGGACAGCGCCTAGCCAAAAACATTCAGTACTTC
few	TRBD1	TRBJ2-1	TRBV2	CASRTGTGGYNEQFF	TGTGCCAGCAGAACCGGGACAGGGGGCTACAATGAGCAGTTCTTC
.	.	TRBJ2-7	TRBV2	CASSLPDTYEQYF	TGTGCCAGCAGTTTGCCAGATACCTACGAGCAGTACTTC
few	TRBD2	TRBJ2-7	TRBV3-1	CASSQQLAGGSEQYF	TGTGCCAGCAGCCAGCAACTAGCGGGAGGTTCCGAGCAGTACTTC
many	.	TRBJ2-7	TRBV7-2	CASSPGVWEQYF	TGTGCCAGCAGCCCGGGTGTCTGGGAGCAGTACTTC
many	.	TRBJ2-3	TRBV6-1	CASKWSASTDTQYF	TGTGCCAGCAAGTGGTCTGCAAGCACAGATACGCAGTATTTT
many	.	TRBJ1-2	TRBV2	CASSVRGGDGYTF	TGTGCCAGCAGTGTGAGGGGGGGAGATGGCTACACCTTC
many	.	TRBJ1-5	TRBV24-1	CATSDPTGDSNQPQHF	TGTGCCACCAGTGATCCGACAGGCGATAGCAATCAGCCCCAGCATTTT
.	.	TRBJ2-5	TRBV18	CASSPAQETQYF	TGTGCCAGCTCACCAGCCCAAGAGACCCAGTACTTC
.	.	TRBJ2-5	TRBV7-9	CASSSPTETQYF	TGTGCCAGCAGCTCGCCGACGGAGACCCAGTACTTC
many	TRBD2	TRBJ2-1	TRBV7-2	CASSVGLAGSPVKYNEQFF	TGTGCCAGCAGCGTTGGACTAGCGGGATCCCCCGTTAAATACAATGAGCAGTTCTTC
.	TRBD1	TRBJ1-2	TRBV28	CASSSGQDYGYTF	TGTGCCAGCAGTTCCGGACAGGATTATGGCTACACCTTC
few	TRBD2	TRBJ2-7	TRBV7-2	CASSFGLARSYEQYF	TGTGCCAGCAGCTTTGGACTAGCGCGCTCCTACGAGCAGTACTTC
few	TRBD1	TRBJ1-1	TRBV7-2	CASSFLFSGQGRVAFF	TGTGCCAGCAGCTTCCTATTCTCGGGACAGGGGAGGGTGGCTTTCTTT
many	.	TRBJ2-3	TRBV28	CASGGTDTQYF	TGTGCCAGCGGGGGCACAGATACGCAGTATTTT
many	TRBD2	TRBJ2-7	TRBV3-1	CASSQEREGLDEQYF	TGTGCCAGCAGCCAAGAGCGGGAGGGTCTGGACGAGCAGTACTTC
many	.	TRBJ1-1	TRBV20-1	CSARDPGGENTEAFF	TGCAGTGCTAGAGATCCGGGGGGCGAGAACACTGAAGCTTTCTTT
few	.	TRBJ1-1	TRBV4-3	CASSQERPGGTEAFF	TGCGCCAGCAGCCAAGAGAGGCCGGGGGGCACTGAAGCTTTCTTT
many	.	TRBJ2-7	TRBV20-1	CSAREPNQHF	TGCAGTGCTAGAGAACCGAATCAGCACTTC
many	TRBD2	TRBJ2-7	TRBV7-2	CASSYSGRLNYEQYF	TGTGCCAGCAGCTACAGCGGGAGGTTAAACTACGAGCAGTACTTC
many	TRBD2	TRBJ2-1	TRBV3-1	CASSQVRWVAGVNEQFF	TGTGCCAGCAGCCAAGTGAGATGGGTAGCGGGAGTCAATGAGCAGTTCTTC
many	TRBD2	TRBJ2-7	TRBV12-3/TRBV12-4	CASSLGGGPRSSEQYF	TGTGCCAGCAGTTTAGGGGGGGGACCACGGTCCTCCGAGCAGTACTTC